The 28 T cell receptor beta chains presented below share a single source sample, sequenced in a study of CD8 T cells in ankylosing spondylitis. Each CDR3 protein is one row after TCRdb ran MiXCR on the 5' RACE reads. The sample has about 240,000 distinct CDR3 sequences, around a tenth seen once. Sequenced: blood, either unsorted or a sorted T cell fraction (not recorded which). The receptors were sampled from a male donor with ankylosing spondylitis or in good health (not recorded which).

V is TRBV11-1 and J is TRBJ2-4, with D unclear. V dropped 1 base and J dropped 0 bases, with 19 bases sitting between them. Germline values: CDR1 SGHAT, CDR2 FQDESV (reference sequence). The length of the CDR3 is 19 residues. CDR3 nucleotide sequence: TGTGCCAGCAGCTTAGTTGTAGGGTCACACCTTATAGCCAAAAACATTCAGTACTTC. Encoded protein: CASSLVVGSHLIAKNIQYF.

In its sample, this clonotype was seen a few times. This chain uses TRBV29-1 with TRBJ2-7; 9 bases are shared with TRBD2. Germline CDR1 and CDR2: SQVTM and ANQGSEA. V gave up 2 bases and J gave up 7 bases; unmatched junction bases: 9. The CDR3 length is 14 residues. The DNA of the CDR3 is TGCAGCGTTGAACCAGCGGGAGGCCCCGGTGAGCAGTACTTC. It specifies CSVEPAGGPGEQYF.

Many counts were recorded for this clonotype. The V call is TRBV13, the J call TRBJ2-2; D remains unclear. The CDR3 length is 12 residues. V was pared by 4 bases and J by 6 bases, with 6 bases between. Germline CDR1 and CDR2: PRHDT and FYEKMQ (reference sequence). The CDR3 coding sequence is TGTGCCAGCAGCTCCTATTCCGGGGAGCTGTTTTTT. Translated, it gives CASSSYSGELFF.

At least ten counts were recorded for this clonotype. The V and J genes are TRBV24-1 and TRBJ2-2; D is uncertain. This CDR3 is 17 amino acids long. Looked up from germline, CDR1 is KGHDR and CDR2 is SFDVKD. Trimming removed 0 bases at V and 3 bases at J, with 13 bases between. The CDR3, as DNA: TGTGCCACCAGTGATTTGCAAGGTGGCGGAGACACCGGGGAGCTGTTTTTT. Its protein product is CATSDLQGGGDTGELFF.

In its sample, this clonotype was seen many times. CDR3 protein: CASLKTGLQNRANVLTF. CDR3 DNA: TGTGCCAGCTTGAAGACAGGGCTACAGAATAGGGCCAACGTCCTGACTTTC. The chain is built from TRBV9 and TRBJ2-6; 7 bases fit TRBD1. The V and J ends lost 7 bases and 5 bases, in that order; junction bases with no gene match: 15. The length of the CDR3 is 17 residues. Germline assignment: CDR1 SGDLS and CDR2 YYNGEE.

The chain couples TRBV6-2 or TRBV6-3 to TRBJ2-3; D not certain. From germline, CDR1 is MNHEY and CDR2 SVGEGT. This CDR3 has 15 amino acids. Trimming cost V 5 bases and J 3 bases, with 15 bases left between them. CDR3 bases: TGTGCCAGCAGTCGGCACCCGGGCATGACAGATACGCAGTATTTT. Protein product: CASSRHPGMTDTQYF.

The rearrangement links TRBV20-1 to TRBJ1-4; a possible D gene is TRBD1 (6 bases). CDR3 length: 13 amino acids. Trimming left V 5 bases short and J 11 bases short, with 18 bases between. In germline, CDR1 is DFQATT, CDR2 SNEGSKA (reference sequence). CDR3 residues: CSAFDPAQGKLFF. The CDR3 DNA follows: TGCAGTGCTTTTGACCCTGCGCAGGGGAAACTGTTTTTT.

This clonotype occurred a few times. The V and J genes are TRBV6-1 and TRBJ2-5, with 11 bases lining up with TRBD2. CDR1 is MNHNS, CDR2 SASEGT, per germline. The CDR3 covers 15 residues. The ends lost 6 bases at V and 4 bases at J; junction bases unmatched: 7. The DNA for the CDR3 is TGTGCCAGCAGGCGAACCGGGACTAGCGGAGAGACCCAGTACTTC. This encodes CASRRTGTSGETQYF.

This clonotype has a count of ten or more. The CDR3 DNA sequence: TGTGCCAGCAGCAGGGTGGCTGGAAACACCATATATTTT. Translating gives CASSRVAGNTIYF. This sequence joins TRBV9 and TRBJ1-3; D gene ambiguous. The V gene lost 4 bases and the J gene lost 2 bases, with 7 bases spanning the gap. CDR1 is SGDLS and CDR2 is YYNGEE in the germline V gene. The CDR3 is made up of 13 amino acids.

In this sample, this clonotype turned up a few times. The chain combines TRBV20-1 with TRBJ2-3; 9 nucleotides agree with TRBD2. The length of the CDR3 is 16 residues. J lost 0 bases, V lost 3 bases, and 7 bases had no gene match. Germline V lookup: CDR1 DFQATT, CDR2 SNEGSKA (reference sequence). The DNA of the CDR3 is TGCAGTGCTAGGGATTACGGGACTAGCAGCACAGATACGCAGTATTTT. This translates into CSARDYGTSSTDTQYF.

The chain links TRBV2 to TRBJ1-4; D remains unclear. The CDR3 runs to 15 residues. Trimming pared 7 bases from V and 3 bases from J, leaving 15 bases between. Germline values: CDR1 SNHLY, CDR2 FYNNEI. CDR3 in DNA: TGTGCCAGCATGACCTTACAGAATGCTAATGAAAAACTGTTTTTT. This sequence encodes CASMTLQNANEKLFF.

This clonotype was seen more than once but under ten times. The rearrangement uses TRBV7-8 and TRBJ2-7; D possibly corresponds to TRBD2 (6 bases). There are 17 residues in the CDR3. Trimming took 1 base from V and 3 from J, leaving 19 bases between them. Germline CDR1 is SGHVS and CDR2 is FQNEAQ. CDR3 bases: TGTGCCAGCAGCTTAGACGCTAGCGAGGGTTGGGTCTACGAGCAGTACTTC. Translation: CASSLDASEGWVYEQYF. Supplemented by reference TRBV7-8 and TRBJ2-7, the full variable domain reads GAGVSQSPRYKVAKRGQDVALRCDPISGHVSLFWYQQALGQGPEFLTYFQNEAQLDKSGLPSDRFFAERPEGSVSTLKIQRTQQEDSAVYLCASSLDASEGWVYEQYFGPGTRLTVT.

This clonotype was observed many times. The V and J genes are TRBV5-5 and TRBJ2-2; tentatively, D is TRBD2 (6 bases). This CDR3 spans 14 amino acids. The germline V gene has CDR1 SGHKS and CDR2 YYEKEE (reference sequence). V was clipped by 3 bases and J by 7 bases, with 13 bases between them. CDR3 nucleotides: TGTGCCAGCAGCTCGGGACTTTTTGTCGGGGAGCTGTTTTTT. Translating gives CASSSGLFVGELFF.

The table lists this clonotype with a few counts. The CDR3 nucleotides are TGCGCCAGCAGCTGGGGACTAGCGGGGGGCCAAGAGACCCAGTACTTC. Encoded protein: CASSWGLAGGQETQYF. V gene TRBV5-1 combines with J gene TRBJ2-5; TRBD2 aligns across 15 bases. Losses at the gene ends were 3 bases for V and 1 base for J; bases not matched to a gene: 1. CDR1 and CDR2 from the germline V gene are SGHRS and YFSETQ. The CDR3 is made up of 16 amino acids. The whole variable domain, filled in from reference TRBV5-1 and TRBJ2-5, reads KAGVTQTPRYLIKTRGQQVTLSCSPISGHRSVSWYQQTPGQGLQFLFEYFSETQRNKGNFPGRFSGRQFSNSRSEMNVSTLELGDSALYLCASSWGLAGGQETQYFGPGTRLLVL.

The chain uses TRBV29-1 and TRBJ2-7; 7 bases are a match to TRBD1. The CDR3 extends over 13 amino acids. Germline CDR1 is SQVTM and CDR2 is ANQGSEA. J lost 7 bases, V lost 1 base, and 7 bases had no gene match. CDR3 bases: TGCAGCGTTGAAGGTCAGGGGGAAGGGGAGCAGTACTTC. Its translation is CSVEGQGEGEQYF.

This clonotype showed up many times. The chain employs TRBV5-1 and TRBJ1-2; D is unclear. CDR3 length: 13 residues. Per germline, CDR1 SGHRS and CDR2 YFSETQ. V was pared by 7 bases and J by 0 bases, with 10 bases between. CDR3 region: CASGPGANYGYTF. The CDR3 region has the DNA TGCGCCAGCGGCCCTGGAGCTAACTATGGCTACACCTTC.

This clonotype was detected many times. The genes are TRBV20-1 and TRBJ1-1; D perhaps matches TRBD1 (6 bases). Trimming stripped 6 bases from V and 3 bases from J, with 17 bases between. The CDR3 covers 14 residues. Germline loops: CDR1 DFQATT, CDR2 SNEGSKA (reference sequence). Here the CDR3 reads CSAPSGGWDTEAFF. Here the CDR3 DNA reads TGCAGTGCCCCCTCGGGGGGCTGGGACACTGAAGCTTTCTTT.

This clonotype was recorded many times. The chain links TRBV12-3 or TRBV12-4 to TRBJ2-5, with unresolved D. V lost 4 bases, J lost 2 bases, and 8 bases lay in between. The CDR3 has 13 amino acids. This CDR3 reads CASSWAGQETQYF. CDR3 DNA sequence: TGTGCCAGCAGTTGGGCCGGACAAGAGACCCAGTACTTC.

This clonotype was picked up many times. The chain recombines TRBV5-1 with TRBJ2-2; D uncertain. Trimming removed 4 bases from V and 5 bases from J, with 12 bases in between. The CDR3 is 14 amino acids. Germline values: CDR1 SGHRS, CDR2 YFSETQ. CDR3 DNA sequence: TGCGCCAGCAGCCCTATGACGGATACCGGGGAGCTGTTTTTT. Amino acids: CASSPMTDTGELFF.

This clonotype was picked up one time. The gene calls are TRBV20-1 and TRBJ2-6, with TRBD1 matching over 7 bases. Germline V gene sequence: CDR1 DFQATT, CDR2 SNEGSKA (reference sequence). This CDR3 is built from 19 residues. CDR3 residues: CRAHTQGSGTASGANVLTF. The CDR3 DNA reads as TGCAGGGCCCATACTCAGGGCTCCGGGACAGCCTCTGGGGCCAACGTCCTGACTTTC.

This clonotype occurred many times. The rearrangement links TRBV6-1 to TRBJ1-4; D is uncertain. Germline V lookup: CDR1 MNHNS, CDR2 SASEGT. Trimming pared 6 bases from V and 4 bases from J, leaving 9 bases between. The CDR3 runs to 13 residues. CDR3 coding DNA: TGTGCCAGCAGCGGAGGGAGTAATGAAAAACTGTTTTTT. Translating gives CASSGGSNEKLFF.

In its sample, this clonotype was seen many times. CDR3 bases: TGCAGTGCTCATGAGGCAGATACGCAGTATTTT. Protein: CSAHEADTQYF. V and J are TRBV20-1 and TRBJ2-3; D gene uncertain. Germline V gives CDR1 DFQATT, CDR2 SNEGSKA (reference sequence). The CDR3 length is 11 residues. Trimming pared 5 bases from V and 4 bases from J, leaving 7 bases between.

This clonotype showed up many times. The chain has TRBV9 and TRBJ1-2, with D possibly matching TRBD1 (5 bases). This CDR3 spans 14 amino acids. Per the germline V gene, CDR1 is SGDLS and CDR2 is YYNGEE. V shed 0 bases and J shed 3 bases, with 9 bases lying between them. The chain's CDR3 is CASSVAETDYGYTF. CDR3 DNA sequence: TGTGCCAGCAGCGTAGCGGAGACAGACTATGGCTACACCTTC.

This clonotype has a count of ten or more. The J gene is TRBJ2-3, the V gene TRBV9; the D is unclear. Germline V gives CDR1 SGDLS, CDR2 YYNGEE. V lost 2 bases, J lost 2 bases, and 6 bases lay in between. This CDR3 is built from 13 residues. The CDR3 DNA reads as TGTGCCAGCAGCGTCTTTGACACAGATACGCAGTATTTT. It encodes CASSVFDTDTQYF.

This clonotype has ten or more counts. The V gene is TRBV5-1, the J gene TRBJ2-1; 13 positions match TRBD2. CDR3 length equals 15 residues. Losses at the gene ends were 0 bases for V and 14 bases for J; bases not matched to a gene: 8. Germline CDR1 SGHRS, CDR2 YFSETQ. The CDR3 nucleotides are TGCGCCAGCAGCTTGGTGGGGACTAGCGGGGATCTTAAGTTCTTC. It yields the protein CASSLVGTSGDLKFF.

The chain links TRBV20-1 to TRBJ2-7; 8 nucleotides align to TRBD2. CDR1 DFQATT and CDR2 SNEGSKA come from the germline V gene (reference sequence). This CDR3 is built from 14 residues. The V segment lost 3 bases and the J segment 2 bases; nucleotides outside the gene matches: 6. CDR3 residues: CSASLPAGAYEQYF. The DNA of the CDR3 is TGCAGTGCTAGTCTTCCAGCGGGGGCCTACGAGCAGTACTTC.

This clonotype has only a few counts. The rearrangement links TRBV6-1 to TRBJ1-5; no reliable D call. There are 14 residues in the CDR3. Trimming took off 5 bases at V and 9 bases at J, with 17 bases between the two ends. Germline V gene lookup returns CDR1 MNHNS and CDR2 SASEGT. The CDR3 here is CASSTSGVGGPQHF. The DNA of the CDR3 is TGTGCCAGCAGTACATCTGGGGTGGGAGGGCCCCAGCATTTT.

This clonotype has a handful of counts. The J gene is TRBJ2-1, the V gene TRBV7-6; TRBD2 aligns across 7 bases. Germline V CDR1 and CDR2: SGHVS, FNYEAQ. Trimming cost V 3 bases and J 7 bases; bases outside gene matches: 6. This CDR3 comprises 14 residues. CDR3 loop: CASSFGGGGNEQFF. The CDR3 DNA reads TGTGCCAGCAGCTTTGGTGGGGGGGGGAATGAGCAGTTCTTC.